This T cell receptor beta chain was sequenced during a study of blood T cell repertoires in COVID-19. Study details: Sample material is recorded as cDNA or gDNA derived from T cells, B-cell-depleted T cells, or PBMCs.

Method: immunoSEQ multiplex PCR; TCRdb's copy keeps in-frame clones and lacks some. There are about 140,000 clones in the sample; roughly 85% occur only once, and about 2.9% lies in the top ten. Germline V gene lookup returns CDR1 MNHEY and CDR2 SMNVEV (reference sequence). This CDR3 is 16 amino acids long. The V gene lost 6 bases and the J gene lost 1 base, with 16 bases spanning the gap. The sample taken for sequencing was peripheral blood. The chain employs TRBV27 and TRBJ1-5, with D perhaps TRBD1 (6 bases). The TCR originated in a middle-aged man with acute or convalescent COVID-19. The DNA of the CDR3 is TGTGCCAGCAGACGGACGGCAGGGGTGAGCAATCAGCCCCAGCATTTT. This gives the protein CASRRTAGVSNQPQHF.